Listed below are T cell receptor beta chains from one sample, sequenced in a study of blood T cells in healthy people across ages. TCRdb used MiXCR to reprocess the 5' RACE reads, holding one entry per CDR3 protein. The table includes 550,000 to 650,000 distinct CDR3 sequences, about 30% detected once. Material for sequencing was blood. The receptors originated from a woman aged 80 or over in good health. The CDR3 runs from the conserved cysteine through the conserved F or W. The D gene is left open where the match is weak. The size field is filled for only some rows; it gives once, few, many or a size class.

>-|-|TRBJ2-7|TRBV28
CASSSPPGNKYF
TGTGCCAGCAGTTCCCCCCCGGGCAATAAGTACTTC
>-|-|TRBJ2-5|TRBV4-2
CASSQMAGIGETQYF
TGTGCCAGCAGCCAAATGGCAGGGATTGGGGAGACCCAGTACTTC
>-|-|TRBJ1-3|TRBV7-2
CASSPRAGTYSGNTIYF
TGTGCCAGCAGCCCCAGGGCGGGGACTTACTCTGGAAACACCATATATTTT
>many|-|TRBJ2-6|TRBV7-3
CASSFPGLGANVLTF
TGTGCCAGCAGCTTTCCAGGGCTCGGGGCCAACGTCCTGACTTTC
>many|-|TRBJ2-7|TRBV7-9
CASSSFVDSNSYEQYF
TGTGCCAGCAGCTCGTTTGTAGATTCCAACTCCTACGAGCAGTACTTC
>few|-|TRBJ2-5|TRBV14
CASSQARGNEQYF
TGTGCCAGCAGCCAAGCCCGGGGGAATGAGCAGTACTTC
>-|-|TRBJ2-5|TRBV9
CASSLGHDQETQYF
TGTGCCAGCAGCCTTGGACATGACCAAGAGACCCAGTACTTC
>-|TRBD1|TRBJ1-5|TRBV27
CASSWTGRNQPQHF
TGTGCCAGCAGCTGGACAGGGCGCAATCAGCCCCAGCATTTT
>few|TRBD1|TRBJ1-2|TRBV28
CASSSQGGVNYGYTF
TGTGCCAGCAGTTCCCAGGGGGGGGTCAACTATGGCTACACCTTC
>many|-|TRBJ1-2|TRBV18
CASSPRSELGTNYGYTF
TGTGCCAGCTCACCTCGTAGTGAGTTGGGGACTAACTATGGCTACACCTTC
>-|TRBD2|TRBJ2-7|TRBV9
CASSALALAGGSHEQYF
TGTGCCAGCAGCGCATTGGCACTAGCGGGGGGTTCCCATGAGCAGTACTTC
>many|-|TRBJ2-1|TRBV6-1
CASSTPSASSYNEQFF
TGTGCCAGCAGCACCCCTAGCGCTAGCTCCTACAATGAGCAGTTCTTC
>-|-|TRBJ2-1|TRBV30
CARSQGQWTGQFF
TGTGCCCGGAGCCAAGGACAGTGGACCGGGCAGTTCTTC
>once|TRBD2|TRBJ2-5|TRBV19
CASSQLANAETQYF
TGTGCCAGTAGTCAACTAGCGAATGCAGAGACCCAGTACTTC
>-|-|TRBJ2-7|TRBV5-1
CASGVRDASSYEQYF
TGCGCCAGCGGCGTGAGGGACGCAAGCTCCTACGAGCAGTACTTC
>-|-|TRBJ2-5|TRBV30
CAWRQGGETQYF
TGTGCCTGGAGGCAGGGGGGAGAGACCCAGTACTTC
>few|-|TRBJ2-1|TRBV6-1
CASSEGAQNEQFF
TGTGCCAGCAGTGAGGGGGCGCAAAATGAGCAGTTCTTC
>few|-|TRBJ1-1|TRBV6-5
CASNRRGEGSTEAFF
TGTGCCAGCAACCGACGAGGGGAAGGGAGCACTGAAGCTTTCTTT
>-|-|TRBJ2-2|TRBV24-1
CATSDPTGELFF
TGTGCCACCAGTGACCCTACCGGGGAGCTGTTTTTT
>many|TRBD2|TRBJ2-6|TRBV30
CAWGGSSGANVLTF
TGTGCCTGGGGCGGGAGCTCTGGGGCCAACGTCCTGACTTTC
>-|-|TRBJ2-3|TRBV12-5
CASGLGLELRTDTQYF
TGTGCTAGTGGTTTGGGGTTGGAGCTGCGCACAGATACGCAGTATTTT
>many|-|TRBJ1-1|TRBV5-1
CASSLGAGGRGEAFF
TGCGCCAGCAGCTTGGGCGCTGGGGGTCGCGGTGAAGCTTTCTTT
>-|-|TRBJ1-2|TRBV3-1
CASSSSQNYGYTF
TGTGCCAGCAGTTCTAGCCAGAACTATGGCTACACCTTC
>few|-|TRBJ1-5|TRBV6-1
CAMSQDRSNQPQHF
TGTGCCATGTCCCAGGACAGAAGCAATCAGCCCCAGCATTTT
>-|-|TRBJ1-2|TRBV4-1
CASSPTGRDYGYTF
TGCGCCAGCAGCCCCACTGGCCGGGACTATGGCTACACCTTC
>few|-|TRBJ2-4|TRBV7-2
CASSHWTVVAKNIQYF
TGTGCCAGCAGCCACTGGACAGTTGTAGCCAAAAACATTCAGTACTTC
>many|-|TRBJ2-3|TRBV29-1
CSVASGFTDTQYF
TGCAGCGTTGCGTCGGGATTCACAGATACGCAGTATTTT